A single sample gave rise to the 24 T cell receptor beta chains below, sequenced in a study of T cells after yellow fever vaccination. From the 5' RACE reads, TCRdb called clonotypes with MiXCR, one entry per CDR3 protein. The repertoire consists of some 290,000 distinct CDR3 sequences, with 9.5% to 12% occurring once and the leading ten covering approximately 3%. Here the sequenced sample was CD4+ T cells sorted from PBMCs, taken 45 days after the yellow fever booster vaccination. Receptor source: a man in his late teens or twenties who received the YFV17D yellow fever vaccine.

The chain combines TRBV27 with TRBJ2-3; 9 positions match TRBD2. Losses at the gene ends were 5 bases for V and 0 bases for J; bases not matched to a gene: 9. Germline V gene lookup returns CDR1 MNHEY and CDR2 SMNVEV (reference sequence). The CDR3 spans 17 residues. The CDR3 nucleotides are TGTGCCAGCAGTCCTCAGAGGACTAGCGCGAGCACAGATACGCAGTATTTT. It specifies CASSPQRTSASTDTQYF.

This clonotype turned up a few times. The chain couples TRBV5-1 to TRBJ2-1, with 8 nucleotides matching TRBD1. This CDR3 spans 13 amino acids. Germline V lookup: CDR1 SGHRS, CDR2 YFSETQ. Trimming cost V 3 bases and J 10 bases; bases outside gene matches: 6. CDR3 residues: CASSSQGAQEQFF. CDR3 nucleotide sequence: TGCGCCAGCAGCTCTCAGGGGGCACAGGAGCAGTTCTTC.

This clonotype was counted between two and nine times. The CDR3 DNA reads TGTGCCAGCAGCCCGCCCCTATCGGACTACAATGAGCAGTTCTTC. This encodes CASSPPLSDYNEQFF. This sequence joins TRBV7-9 and TRBJ2-1; no clear D gene. Germline CDR1 SEHNR, CDR2 FQNEAQ (reference sequence). Trimming left V 5 bases short and J 3 bases short, with 14 bases between. The CDR3 is 15 amino acids.

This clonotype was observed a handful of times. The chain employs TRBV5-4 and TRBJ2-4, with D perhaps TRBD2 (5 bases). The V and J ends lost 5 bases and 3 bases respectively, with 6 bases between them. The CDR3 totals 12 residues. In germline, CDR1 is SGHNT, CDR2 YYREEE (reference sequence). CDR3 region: CASRGSKNIQYF. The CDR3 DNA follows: TGTGCCAGCAGGGGGAGCAAAAACATTCAGTACTTC.

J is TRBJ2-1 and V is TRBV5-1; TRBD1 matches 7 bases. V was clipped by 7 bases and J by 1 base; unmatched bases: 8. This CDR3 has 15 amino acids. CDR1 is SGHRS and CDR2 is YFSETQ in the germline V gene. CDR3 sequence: CASRTGTDSYNEQFF. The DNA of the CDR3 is TGCGCCAGCCGAACCGGGACAGATTCCTACAATGAGCAGTTCTTC.

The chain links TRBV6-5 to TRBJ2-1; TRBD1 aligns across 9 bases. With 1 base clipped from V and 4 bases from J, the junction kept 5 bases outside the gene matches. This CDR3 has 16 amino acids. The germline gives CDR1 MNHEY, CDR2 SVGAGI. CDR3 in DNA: TGTGCCAGCAGTTACTTCAGAGGGACAGGGTACAATGAGCAGTTCTTC. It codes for CASSYFRGTGYNEQFF.

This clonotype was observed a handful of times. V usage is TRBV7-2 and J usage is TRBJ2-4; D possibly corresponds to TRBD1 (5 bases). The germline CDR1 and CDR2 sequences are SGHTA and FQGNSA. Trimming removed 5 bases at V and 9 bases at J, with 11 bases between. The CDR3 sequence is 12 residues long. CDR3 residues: CASSRQGSIQYF. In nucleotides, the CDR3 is TGTGCCAGCAGCCGCCAGGGAAGCATTCAGTACTTC.

The CDR3, as DNA: TGTGCCAGCAGCTTGTCTGGGGGACTTCGGGAGCAGTACGTC. Protein: CASSLSGGLREQYV. V usage is TRBV5-4 and J usage is TRBJ2-7, with a weak D call TRBD2 (6 bases). CDR3 size: 14 residues. The germline CDR1 and CDR2 sequences are SGHNT and YYREEE (reference sequence). V shed 1 base and J shed 7 bases, with 15 bases lying between them.

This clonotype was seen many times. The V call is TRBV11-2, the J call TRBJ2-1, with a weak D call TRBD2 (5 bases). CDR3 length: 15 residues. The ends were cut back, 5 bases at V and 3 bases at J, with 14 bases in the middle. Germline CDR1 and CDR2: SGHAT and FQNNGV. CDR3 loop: CASSRGSLGYNEQFF. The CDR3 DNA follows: TGTGCCAGCAGCAGAGGGAGCCTAGGCTACAATGAGCAGTTCTTC.

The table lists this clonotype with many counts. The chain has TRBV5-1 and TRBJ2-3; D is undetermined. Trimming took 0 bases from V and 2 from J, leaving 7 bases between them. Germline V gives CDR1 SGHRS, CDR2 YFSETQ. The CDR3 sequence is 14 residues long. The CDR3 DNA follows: TGCGCCAGCAGCTTGGAAGATTACACAGATACGCAGTATTTT. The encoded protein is CASSLEDYTDTQYF.

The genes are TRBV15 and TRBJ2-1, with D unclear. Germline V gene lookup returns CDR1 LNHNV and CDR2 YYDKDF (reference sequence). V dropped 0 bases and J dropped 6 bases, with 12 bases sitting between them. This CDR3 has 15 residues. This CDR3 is CATSRDPLGGNEQFF. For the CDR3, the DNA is TGTGCCACCAGCAGAGACCCACTCGGCGGCAATGAGCAGTTCTTC.

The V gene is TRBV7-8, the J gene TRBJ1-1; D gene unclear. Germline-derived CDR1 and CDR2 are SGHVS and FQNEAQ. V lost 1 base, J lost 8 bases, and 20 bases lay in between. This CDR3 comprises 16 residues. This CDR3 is CASSLGRRRRYEEAFF. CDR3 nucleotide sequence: TGTGCCAGCAGCTTAGGTCGGAGGCGAAGGTACGAAGAAGCTTTCTTT.

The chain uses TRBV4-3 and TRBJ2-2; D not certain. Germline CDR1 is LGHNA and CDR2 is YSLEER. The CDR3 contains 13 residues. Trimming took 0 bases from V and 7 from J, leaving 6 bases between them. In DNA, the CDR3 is TGCGCCAGCAGCCAAGACAGTGACGGGGAGCTGTTTTTT. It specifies CASSQDSDGELFF.

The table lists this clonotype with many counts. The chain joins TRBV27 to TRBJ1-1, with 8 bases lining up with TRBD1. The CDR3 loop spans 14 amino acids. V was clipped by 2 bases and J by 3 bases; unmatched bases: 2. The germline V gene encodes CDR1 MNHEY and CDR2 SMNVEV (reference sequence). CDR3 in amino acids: CASSLQGAHTEAFF. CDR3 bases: TGTGCCAGCAGTTTACAGGGGGCGCACACTGAAGCTTTCTTT.

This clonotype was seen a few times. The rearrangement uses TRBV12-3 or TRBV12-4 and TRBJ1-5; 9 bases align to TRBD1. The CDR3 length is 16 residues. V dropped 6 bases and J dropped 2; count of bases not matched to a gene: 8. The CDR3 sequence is CASSPPRDRGNQPQHF. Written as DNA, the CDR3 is TGTGCCAGCAGCCCTCCCCGGGACAGGGGCAATCAGCCCCAGCATTTT.

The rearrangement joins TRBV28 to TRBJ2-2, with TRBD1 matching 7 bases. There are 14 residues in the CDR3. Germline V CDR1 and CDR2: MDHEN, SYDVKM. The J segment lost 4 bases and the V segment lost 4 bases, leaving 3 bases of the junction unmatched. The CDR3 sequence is CASSSAGGTGELFF. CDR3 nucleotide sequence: TGTGCCAGCAGTTCGGCAGGGGGCACCGGGGAGCTGTTTTTT.

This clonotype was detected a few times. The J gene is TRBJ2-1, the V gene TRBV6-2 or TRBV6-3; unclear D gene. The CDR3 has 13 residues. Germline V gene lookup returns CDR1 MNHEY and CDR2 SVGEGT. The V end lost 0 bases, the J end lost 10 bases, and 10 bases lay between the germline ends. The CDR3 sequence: CASSYSPPLEQFF. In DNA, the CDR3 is TGTGCCAGCAGTTACTCGCCCCCACTAGAGCAGTTCTTC.

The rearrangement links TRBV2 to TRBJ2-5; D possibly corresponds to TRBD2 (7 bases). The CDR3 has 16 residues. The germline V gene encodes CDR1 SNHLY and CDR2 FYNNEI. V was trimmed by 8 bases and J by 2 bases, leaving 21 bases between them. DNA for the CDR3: TGTGCCAGCGTCGGTCCGGTGGGGGGGCGGCAAGAGACCCAGTACTTC. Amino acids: CASVGPVGGRQETQYF.

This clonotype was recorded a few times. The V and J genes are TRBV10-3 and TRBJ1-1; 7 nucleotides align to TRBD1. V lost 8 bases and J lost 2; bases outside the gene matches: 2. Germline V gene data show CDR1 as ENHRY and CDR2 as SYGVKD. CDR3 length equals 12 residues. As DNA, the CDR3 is TGTGCCATCCGACAGGGTAACACTGAAGCTTTCTTT. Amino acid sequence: CAIRQGNTEAFF.

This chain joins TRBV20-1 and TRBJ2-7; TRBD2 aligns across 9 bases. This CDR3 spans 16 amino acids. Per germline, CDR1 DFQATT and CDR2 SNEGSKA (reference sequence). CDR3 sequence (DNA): TGCAGGCCCAAACAGGGATGCGGGGGGGCCCACTACGAGCAGTACGTC. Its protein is CRPKQGCGGAHYEQYV.

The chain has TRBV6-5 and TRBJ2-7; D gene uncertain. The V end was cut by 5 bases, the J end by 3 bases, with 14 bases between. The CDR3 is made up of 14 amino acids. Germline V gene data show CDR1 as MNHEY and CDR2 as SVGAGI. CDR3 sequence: CASSTNGRFYEQYV. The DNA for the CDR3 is TGTGCCAGCAGTACCAACGGACGGTTCTACGAGCAGTACGTC.

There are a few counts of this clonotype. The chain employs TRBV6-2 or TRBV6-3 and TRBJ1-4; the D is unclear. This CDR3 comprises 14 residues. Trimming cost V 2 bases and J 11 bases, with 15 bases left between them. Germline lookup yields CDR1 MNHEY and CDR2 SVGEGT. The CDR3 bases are TGTGCCAGCAGTTACAGTCCGACGGATCAGAAACTGTTTTTT. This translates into CASSYSPTDQKLFF.

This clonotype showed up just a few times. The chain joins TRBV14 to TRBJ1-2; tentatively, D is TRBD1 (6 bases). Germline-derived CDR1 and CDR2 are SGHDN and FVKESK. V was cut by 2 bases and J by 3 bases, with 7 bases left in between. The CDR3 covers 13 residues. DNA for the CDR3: TGTGCCAGCAGCCAAAACAGGGACTATGGCTACACCTTC. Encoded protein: CASSQNRDYGYTF.

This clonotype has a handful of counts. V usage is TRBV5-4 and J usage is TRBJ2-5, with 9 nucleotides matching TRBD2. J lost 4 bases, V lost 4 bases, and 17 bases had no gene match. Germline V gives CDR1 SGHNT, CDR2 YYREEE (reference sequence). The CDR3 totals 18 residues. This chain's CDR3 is CASSTPHSGGWIGETQYF. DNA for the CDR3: TGTGCCAGCAGCACACCGCATAGCGGGGGTTGGATAGGAGAGACCCAGTACTTC.